This T cell receptor (beta chain) was profiled in a study of blood T cells in healthy people across ages. Alongside a J-beta primer mix, a sample-barcoded 5' primer served in a second PCR lasting about 7 to 11 cycles. TCRdb called the 5' RACE reads again in MiXCR, with one record for every CDR3 protein. The sample yields about 1.4 million distinct CDR3 sequences, around 59% seen once. CDR3 length: 15 residues. Looked up from germline, CDR1 is DFQATT and CDR2 is SNEGSKA (reference sequence). V was cut by 0 bases and J by 2 bases, with 13 bases left in between. This TCR was sampled from a man aged 18 to 29 in good health. The specimen was blood. The rearrangement joins TRBV20-1 to TRBJ1-2; D not resolved. This CDR3 reads CSARDLRNSNYGYTF. The CDR3 DNA reads TGCAGTGCTAGAGATTTGCGGAATTCAAACTATGGCTACACCTTC.